The clone carrying this TCR beta chain was seen just once. What it binds is unknown. This record belongs to a study of shared clonotypes between healthy human individuals. The DNA input per sorted-subset replicate PCR was about 190 ng, corresponding to roughly 31,000 T cell genomes. The protocol was immunoSEQ multiplex PCR, while the TCRdb copy is restricted to in-frame clones and leaves out a portion. The sample shows about 2 million clones, roughly 95% of them seen only once. Negatively enriched CD4+ T cells were divided by CD45RA into naive and memory. Study-wide results and caveats: Clonotypes shared by all four sorted-subset donors had higher generation probabilities than non-shared clonotypes.

CDR1 and CDR2 from the germline V gene are MRHNA and SNTAGT. CDR3 length equals 13 residues. V was clipped by 5 bases and J by 0 bases, with 7 bases between them. The receptor's source is a man younger than 35 in good health. The material sequenced was naive CD4+ T cells sorted from blood. Documented subset: CD45RA+ positively selected. The chain has TRBV6-4 and TRBJ1-1; D not resolved. CDR3: CASSLTVNTEAFF. The CDR3 nucleotides read TGTGCCAGCAGTTTAACTGTGAACACTGAAGCTTTCTTT.